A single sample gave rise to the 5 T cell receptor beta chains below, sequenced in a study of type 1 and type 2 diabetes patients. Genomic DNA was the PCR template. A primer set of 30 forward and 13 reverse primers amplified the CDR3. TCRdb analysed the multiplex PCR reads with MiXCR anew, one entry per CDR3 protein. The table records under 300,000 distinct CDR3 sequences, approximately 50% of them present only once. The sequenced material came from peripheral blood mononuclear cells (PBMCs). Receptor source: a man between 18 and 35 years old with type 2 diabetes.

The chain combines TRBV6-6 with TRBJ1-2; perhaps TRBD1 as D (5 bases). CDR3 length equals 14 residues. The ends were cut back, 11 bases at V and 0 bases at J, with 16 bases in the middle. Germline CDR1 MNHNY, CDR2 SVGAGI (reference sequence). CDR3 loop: CASHRGGANYGYTF. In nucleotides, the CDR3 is TGTGCCTCTCACCGGGGAGGGGCTAACTATGGCTACACCTTC.

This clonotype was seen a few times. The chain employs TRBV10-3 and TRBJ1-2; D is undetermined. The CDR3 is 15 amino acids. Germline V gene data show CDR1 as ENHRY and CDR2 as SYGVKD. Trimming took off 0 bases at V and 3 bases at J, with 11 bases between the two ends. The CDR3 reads CAISESGDRYYGYTF. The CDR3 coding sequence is TGTGCCATCAGTGAGTCTGGGGATCGCTACTATGGCTACACCTTC.

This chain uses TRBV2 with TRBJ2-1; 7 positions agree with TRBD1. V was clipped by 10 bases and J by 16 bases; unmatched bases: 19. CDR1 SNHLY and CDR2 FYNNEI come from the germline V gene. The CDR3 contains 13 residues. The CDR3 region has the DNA TGTGCCACCCAGGGGGACCCCCTAGAGCATCATTTCTTC. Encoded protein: CATQGDPLEHHFF.

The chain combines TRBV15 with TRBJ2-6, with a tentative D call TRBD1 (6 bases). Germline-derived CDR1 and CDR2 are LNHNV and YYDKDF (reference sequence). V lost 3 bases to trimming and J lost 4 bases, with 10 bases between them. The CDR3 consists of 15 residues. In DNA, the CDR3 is TGTGCCACCAGCAGCCACAGGGCCGGGGCCAACGTCCTGACTTTC. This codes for CATSSHRAGANVLTF.

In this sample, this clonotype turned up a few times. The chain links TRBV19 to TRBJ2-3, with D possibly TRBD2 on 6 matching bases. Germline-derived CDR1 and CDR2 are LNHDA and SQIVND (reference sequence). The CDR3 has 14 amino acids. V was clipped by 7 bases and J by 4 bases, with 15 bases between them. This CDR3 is CASTGTSIPDTQYF. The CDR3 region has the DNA TGTGCCAGTACCGGGACTTCTATTCCAGATACGCAGTATTTT.